What follows are 30 T cell receptor beta chains derived from one specimen sequenced in a study of T cells in tumors after PD-1 blockade. Clones were read by immunoSEQ multiplex PCR, and TCRdb kept only the in-frame ones, dropping some. The sample has 50,000 to 75,000 clones; 74% are singletons. The sequences come from PBMCs, collected after anti-PD-1 treatment. These receptors were obtained from a human donor with basal cell carcinoma.

The chain recombines TRBV3-1 (or the pseudogene TRBV3-2) with TRBJ1-1, with TRBD1 identical over 8 bases. The CDR3 runs 14 residues. V gave up 1 base and J gave up 5 bases; unmatched junction bases: 3. CDR1 LGHDT and CDR2 YNNKEL come from the germline V gene (reference sequence). The CDR3 reads CASSQGQGKTEAFF. As DNA, the CDR3 is TGTGCCAGCAGCCAAGGACAGGGGAAGACTGAAGCTTTCTTT.

There are a few counts of this clone. The J gene is TRBJ1-6, the V gene TRBV27; a possible D gene is TRBD1 (5 bases). V lost 2 bases and J 9 bases, leaving 17 bases between the germline ends. The germline CDR1 and CDR2 sequences are MNHEY and SMNVEV (reference sequence). CDR3 length: 16 residues. The CDR3 sequence: CASSLKTVNMGSPLHF. CDR3 DNA: TGTGCCAGCAGTTTAAAGACAGTGAATATGGGTTCACCCCTCCACTTT.

The chain uses TRBV6-5 and TRBJ1-5; D is possibly TRBD1 (5 bases). The CDR3 contains 14 residues. Germline values: CDR1 MNHEY, CDR2 SVGAGI. The ends were cut back, 2 bases at V and 7 bases at J, with 12 bases in the middle. CDR3 sequence reads: CASSYGAGEQPQHF. In DNA form, the CDR3 reads TGTGCCAGCAGTTACGGGGCAGGCGAGCAGCCCCAGCATTTT.

In its sample, this clone was seen a few times. The CDR3 DNA follows: TGCGCCAGCACCCTTGGAGGGGTGGATTCACCCCTCCACTTT. Translating gives CASTLGGVDSPLHF. This sequence joins TRBV5-1 and TRBJ1-6, with D perhaps matching TRBD1 (5 bases). Per the germline V gene, CDR1 is SGHRS and CDR2 is YFSETQ. CDR3 size: 14 residues. The V end was cut by 6 bases, the J end by 8 bases, with 15 bases between.

The chain links TRBV7-9 to TRBJ1-5; D remains unclear. The germline V gene has CDR1 SEHNR and CDR2 FQNEAQ (reference sequence). CDR3 size: 12 residues. Trimming shortened V by 5 bases and J by 6 bases, and 8 bases separated the two germline ends. In DNA form, the CDR3 reads TGTGCCAGCAGCAGGGATGGTCAGCCCCAGCATTTT. It yields the protein CASSRDGQPQHF.

V gene TRBV7-9 combines with J gene TRBJ2-7; unclear D gene. V gave up 3 bases and J gave up 1 base, with 10 bases separating them. The V gene's germline CDR1 is SEHNR and CDR2 FQNEAQ (reference sequence). The CDR3 extends over 14 amino acids. The DNA for the CDR3 is TGTGCCAGCAGCTTCGGGTTGGTATCCTACGAGCAGTACTTC. This codes for CASSFGLVSYEQYF.

This chain connects TRBV27 to TRBJ1-1; D call uncertain. CDR3 length: 14 amino acids. From germline, CDR1 is MNHEY and CDR2 SMNVEV (reference sequence). V was pared by 3 bases and J by 1 base, with 9 bases between. CDR3 sequence reads: CASSFSHANTEAFF. Here the CDR3 DNA reads TGTGCCAGCAGTTTTTCCCACGCGAACACTGAAGCTTTCTTT.

This clone occurred a few times. The CDR3 DNA sequence: TGTGCCAGCAGCTTAGCATGGGGGGCGGGTAATCAGCCCCAGCATTTT. Protein product: CASSLAWGAGNQPQHF. The V and J genes are TRBV7-2 and TRBJ1-5, with D tentatively TRBD1 (6 bases). The CDR3 has 16 residues. CDR1 is SGHTA, CDR2 FQGNSA, per germline. Trimming shortened V by 0 bases and J by 4 bases, and 13 bases separated the two germline ends.

CDR3 residues: CAWSRGRAEAFF. The CDR3 bases are TGTGCCTGGAGTCGAGGGAGGGCTGAAGCTTTCTTT. This chain uses TRBV30 with TRBJ1-1; D is unresolved. The CDR3 extends over 12 amino acids. CDR1 and CDR2 (germline): GTSNPN, SVGIG (reference sequence). The germline V and J ends were trimmed by 2 bases and 6 bases, with 10 bases remaining between them.

This rearrangement joins TRBV7-8 to TRBJ1-2; perhaps TRBD1 as D (5 bases). The CDR3 length is 15 residues. Looked up from germline, CDR1 is SGHVS and CDR2 is FQNEAQ. Trimming stripped 5 bases from V and 4 bases from J, with 17 bases between. The CDR3: CASSRDEGITYGYTF. The CDR3 DNA reads as TGTGCCAGCAGCCGGGACGAGGGAATTACCTATGGCTACACCTTC.

This chain connects TRBV20-1 to TRBJ2-5, with D possibly matching TRBD2 (5 bases). The CDR3 length is 11 residues. V dropped 7 bases and J dropped 2 bases, with 8 bases sitting between them. The germline CDR1 and CDR2 sequences are DFQATT and SNEGSKA (reference sequence). The CDR3 protein is CSELVQETQYF. CDR3 nucleotides: TGCAGTGAACTAGTTCAAGAGACCCAGTACTTC.

This chain joins TRBV19 and TRBJ2-3; D gene unclear. The CDR3 is 13 amino acids. Germline CDR1 is LNHDA and CDR2 is SQIVND (reference sequence). V lost 3 bases, J lost 4 bases, and 8 bases lay in between. In nucleotides, the CDR3 is TGTGCCAGTAGTATGCGAGTTCCAGATACGCAGTATTTT. Translated, it gives CASSMRVPDTQYF.

J is TRBJ2-5 and V is TRBV2, with 7 bases that match TRBD1. V lost 6 bases to trimming and J lost 7 bases; unmatched junction nucleotides: 11. Germline loops: CDR1 SNHLY, CDR2 FYNNEI. The CDR3 is made up of 14 amino acids. In nucleotides, the CDR3 is TGTGCCAGCAGCGCGTGGACAGGTGGGGGGACCCAGTACTTC. Its translation: CASSAWTGGGTQYF.

The rearrangement joins TRBV5-5 to TRBJ2-1, with 10 bases aligning to TRBD1. This CDR3 contains 15 residues. J lost 9 bases, V lost 0 bases, and 6 bases had no gene match. CDR1 is SGHKS and CDR2 is YYEKEE in the germline V gene (reference sequence). The CDR3 nucleotides read TGTGCCAGCAGCTTGGCCGGGACAGGGGTGTCTGAGCAGTTCTTC. It is translated as CASSLAGTGVSEQFF.

Notes on this clone: The junction and the germline gene differ at one end; a read error may be behind it. The rearrangement joins TRBV7-2 to TRBJ2-3, with a tentative D call TRBD2 (6 bases). CDR3 length equals 14 residues. Germline CDR1 reads SGHTA; CDR2 reads FQGNSA. The CDR3 bases are TGTGCCAGCAGCTTAATAACTAGCAAAGATACGCAGTATTTT. This gives the protein CASSLITSKDTQYF.

Regarding this clone: The identical CDR3 is also encoded by other nucleotide sequences in the sample. The chain carries TRBV4-2 and TRBJ2-6; maybe TRBD1 (5 bases). The CDR3 loop spans 15 amino acids. V shed 2 bases and J shed 1 base, with 6 bases lying between them. Germline-derived CDR1 and CDR2 are LGHNA and YNFKEQ. The DNA of the CDR3 is TGTGCCAGCAGCCAACCAGGGTCTGGGGCCAACGTCCTGACTTTC. Translating it yields CASSQPGSGANVLTF.

This clone is labeled as medium-sized (0.01 to 0.1%). The rearrangement joins TRBV4-1 to TRBJ2-5; possibly TRBD1 or TRBD2 for D (6 bases each). Looked up from germline, CDR1 is MGHRA and CDR2 is YSYEKL. Deletions cut 1 base from V and 4 bases from J, with 10 bases between. This CDR3 region has 14 residues. The CDR3: CASSQVGGPETQYF. As DNA, the CDR3 is TGCGCCAGCAGCCAAGTAGGGGGGCCAGAGACCCAGTACTTC.

The chain carries TRBV18 and TRBJ2-1, with no clear D. Germline values: CDR1 KGHSH, CDR2 LQKENI. Trimming took off 2 bases at V and 5 bases at J, with 7 bases between the two ends. The CDR3 is 13 residues long. In DNA form, the CDR3 reads TGTGCCAGCTCACCAAGCATCGACAATGAGCAGTTCTTC. Encoded protein: CASSPSIDNEQFF.

This clone was picked up a small number of times. This chain uses TRBV3-1 (or the pseudogene TRBV3-2) with TRBJ2-2; tentatively, D is TRBD2 (6 bases). The V end was cut by 0 bases, the J end by 4 bases, with 9 bases between. There are 15 residues in the CDR3. The germline gives CDR1 LGHDT, CDR2 YNNKEL (reference sequence). The CDR3 DNA reads TGTGCCAGCAGCCAAGACGCGGGGATCACCGGGGAGCTGTTTTTT. Translating gives CASSQDAGITGELFF.

The V call is TRBV4-1, the J call TRBJ2-7; D remains unclear. Trimming left V 0 bases short and J 4 bases short, with 16 bases between. CDR1 MGHRA and CDR2 YSYEKL come from the germline V gene. This CDR3 region has 16 residues. DNA for the CDR3: TGCGCCAGCAGCCAAGATGTCGGCGTACGCCGGTACGAGCAGTACTTC. Its translation: CASSQDVGVRRYEQYF.

The chain employs TRBV9 and TRBJ2-2, with TRBD1 matching over 8 bases. The CDR3 length is 18 residues. In germline, CDR1 is SGDLS, CDR2 YYNGEE. V lost 0 bases and J lost 0; bases outside the gene matches: 7. CDR3 protein: CASSVGYGTGANTGELFF. The CDR3 region has the DNA TGTGCCAGCAGCGTAGGATATGGGACAGGCGCGAACACCGGGGAGCTGTTTTTT. The entire variable domain, with the rest obtained from reference TRBV9 and TRBJ2-2, is as follows: DSGVTQTPKHLITATGQRVTLRCSPRSGDLSVYWYQQSLDQGLQFLIQYYNGEERAKGNILERFSAQQFPDLHSELNLSSLELGDSALYFCASSVGYGTGANTGELFFGEGSRLTVL.

This clone was counted a few times. As DNA, the CDR3 is TGTGCCAGCAGCCAAGGCGGGCGGAACGGGGAGCTGTTTTTT. Its translation is CASSQGGRNGELFF. This chain joins TRBV3-1 (or the pseudogene TRBV3-2) and TRBJ2-2; a weak D match, TRBD2 (5 bases). CDR3 length equals 14 residues. V was trimmed by 1 base and J by 7 bases, leaving 10 bases between them. Germline loops: CDR1 LGHDT, CDR2 YNNKEL (reference sequence).

The genes are TRBV28 and TRBJ2-3, with D possibly TRBD2 on 7 matching bases. This CDR3 comprises 14 residues. Germline-derived CDR1 and CDR2 are MDHEN and SYDVKM. The V end lost 7 bases, the J end lost 9 bases, and 20 bases lay between the germline ends. CDR3 amino acids: CASNLIGGAGTQYF. The CDR3 DNA reads as TGTGCCAGCAACCTAATAGGGGGGGCGGGGACGCAGTATTTT.

This clone was recorded once. The rearrangement links TRBV2 to TRBJ1-1, with 9 bases matching TRBD1. Trimming at V came to 6 bases and at J to 5 bases, leaving 7 bases not matched to a gene. The CDR3 consists of 14 residues. Per germline, CDR1 SNHLY and CDR2 FYNNEI. CDR3 coding DNA: TGTGCCAGCAGACCTGGGGACAGGGAGACTGAAGCTTTCTTT. This gives the protein CASRPGDRETEAFF. The full variable domain, its missing parts supplied by reference TRBV2 and TRBJ1-1, is EPEVTQTPSHQVTQMGQEVILRCVPISNHLYFYWYRQILGQKVEFLVSFYNNEISEKSEIFDDQFSVERPDGSNFTLKIRSTKLEDSAMYFCASRPGDRETEAFFGQGTRLTVV.

This clone was detected only a few times. The rearrangement uses TRBV10-1 and TRBJ2-1; 8 nucleotides match TRBD1. Germline loops: CDR1 WNHNN, CDR2 SYGVQD (reference sequence). V lost 0 bases and J lost 8; bases outside the gene matches: 6. This CDR3 is 15 amino acids long. CDR3 residues: CASSESGQGPYEQFF. CDR3 DNA: TGCGCCAGCAGTGAGTCCGGACAGGGACCGTATGAGCAGTTCTTC.

The chain combines TRBV19 with TRBJ1-5; tentatively, D is TRBD1 (5 bases). This CDR3 region has 13 residues. V was pared by 2 bases and J by 6 bases, with 8 bases between. Germline CDR1 is LNHDA and CDR2 is SQIVND (reference sequence). The CDR3: CASSILQGQPQHF. The CDR3 nucleotides are TGTGCCAGTAGTATATTGCAGGGTCAGCCCCAGCATTTT.

This clone was counted a few times. The V call is TRBV2, the J call TRBJ1-6; D is ambiguous. This CDR3 has 12 residues. Germline CDR1 and CDR2: SNHLY and FYNNEI. V shed 4 bases and J shed 7 bases, with 5 bases lying between them. The chain's CDR3 is CASSVVNSPLHF. DNA of the CDR3: TGTGCCAGCAGTGTGGTCAATTCACCCCTCCACTTT.

This sequence joins TRBV29-1 and TRBJ1-1; D is perhaps TRBD1 (5 bases). The CDR3 extends over 12 amino acids. V was trimmed by 6 bases and J by 1 base, leaving 9 bases between them. Germline V gene data show CDR1 as SQVTM and CDR2 as ANQGSEA. CDR3 sequence (DNA): TGCAGCGTCCAGACAGCGAACACTGAAGCTTTCTTT. As protein: CSVQTANTEAFF. The full variable domain, with the rest looked up from reference TRBV29-1 and TRBJ1-1, is SAVISQKPSRDICQRGTSLTIQCQVDSQVTMMFWYRQQPGQSLTLIATANQGSEATYESGFVIDKFPISRPNLTFSTLTVSNMSPEDSSIYLCSVQTANTEAFFGQGTRLTVV.

The chain joins TRBV28 to TRBJ1-1; D not certain. This CDR3 has 11 amino acids. The V gene's germline CDR1 is MDHEN and CDR2 SYDVKM. V gave up 3 bases and J gave up 4 bases, with 3 bases separating them. The CDR3, as DNA: TGTGCCAGCAGTTTGTTCACTGAAGCTTTCTTT. This translates into CASSLFTEAFF.

The chain combines TRBV7-7 with TRBJ2-5, with 9 bases that match TRBD1. Germline CDR1 is SSHAT and CDR2 is FNYEAQ (reference sequence). Losses at the gene ends were 2 bases for V and 5 bases for J; bases not matched to a gene: 9. This CDR3 contains 16 residues. Written as DNA, the CDR3 is TGTGCCAGCAGCTTAAGTAGACAGGGGGGAAGGGAGACCCAGTACTTC. It translates to CASSLSRQGGRETQYF.